This TCR beta chain was found in a study of CD8 T cells in Susac syndrome. When the RNA was reverse transcribed, random hexamers were used with an input of roughly 0.5 to 1 ug. Amplification of TCR beta CDR3 spanned 54 Vbeta and 13 Jbeta via immunoSEQ multiplex PCR. One entry per CDR3 protein results from TCRdb running MiXCR on the immunoSEQ multiplex PCR reads. The sample has about 71,000 distinct CDR3 sequences; 93% are singletons. With 3 bases removed from V and 2 bases from J, the gap between germline ends came to 11 bases. CDR1 DFQATT and CDR2 SNEGSKA come from the germline V gene (reference sequence). The CDR3 totals 14 residues. Concerning this clonotype itself: Its antigen is as yet unknown.

FACS enriched CD8+ TEMRA cells, while bulk CD8+ and CD4+ were negatively isolated. Study outcomes and limitations: Within Susac syndrome CD4+ T cell repertoires, clonal expansion was not evident.

The sample comprised CD4+ T cells from PBMCs. The clonotype originates from a human donor with Susac syndrome. The chain links TRBV20-1 to TRBJ2-1; D unresolved. As DNA, the CDR3 is TGCAGTGCTAGCCGGGCGGTGACCTACAATGAGCAGTTCTTC. It specifies CSASRAVTYNEQFF.